This is a list of T cell receptor beta chains from one sample in a study of T cell responses to AZD1222 COVID-19 vaccine. Using immunoSEQ multiplex PCR, the repertoire was profiled, and TCRdb retains in-frame clones only, with some absent. This table has about 180,000 clones, around nine tenths appearing once. Source: peripheral blood, taken on day 0 of AZD1222 vaccination. The receptors come from an adult in good health. Each CDR3 is given with its conserved first and last residue. D genes are given only for firm matches. Size tells how often a clone was seen (once, few, many) or the class of an expanded clone, and some rows leave it out.

J gene | V gene | clone size | D gene | CDR3 DNA | CDR3 protein
TRBJ2-1 | TRBV27 | - | TRBD1 | TGTGCCAGCAGTTATAGGGGACAGGGGGCGAGGGGGGTGACCTACAATGAGCAGTTCTTC | CASSYRGQGARGVTYNEQFF
TRBJ1-3 | TRBV5-4 | - | - | TGTGCCAGCAGCGTGGGAGGGGAAGGAAACACCATATATTTT | CASSVGGEGNTIYF
TRBJ1-5 | TRBV6-5 | - | - | TGTGCCAGCAGTTATGGGGCACAAGGGAATCAGCCCCAGCATTTT | CASSYGAQGNQPQHF
TRBJ1-3 | TRBV27 | - | - | TGTGCCAGCAGCGTCACCCACTCTGGAAACACCATATATTTT | CASSVTHSGNTIYF
TRBJ2-7 | TRBV7-9 | once | - | TGTGCCAGCAGCCTGTCCTACGAGCAGTACTTC | CASSLSYEQYF
TRBJ1-2 | TRBV7-8 | - | TRBD1 | TGTGCCAGCAGCTTAGGGGGGACCGGGACAGGGTACACCTTC | CASSLGGTGTGYTF
TRBJ2-1 | TRBV7-2 | - | TRBD2 | TGTGCCAGCAGCTATAGCGGGGGGTCCACCTACAATGAGCAGTTCTTC | CASSYSGGSTYNEQFF
TRBJ2-2 | TRBV5-4 | - | TRBD2 | TGTGCCAGCAGCTCCAAGTCGGGAGGGAACACCGGGGAGCTGTTTTTT | CASSSKSGGNTGELFF
TRBJ1-2 | TRBV24-1 | few | TRBD1 | TGTGCCACCAGTGAAACGGGACAGGGGGCTAGGGCGGATGGCTACACCTTC | CATSETGQGARADGYTF
TRBJ1-5 | TRBV28 | - | - | TGTGCCAGCAGTTATGAGGGCAATCAGCCCCAGCATTTT | CASSYEGNQPQHF
TRBJ1-1 | TRBV10-3 | - | - | TGTGCCATCAAATCGACAGGTGAAGCTTTCTTT | CAIKSTGEAFF
TRBJ1-1 | TRBV21-1 | - | - | TGTGCCAGCAGCAAAGTACCCCACAGGGAAGCGCACACTGAAGCTTTCTTT | CASSKVPHREAHTEAFF
TRBJ1-2 | TRBV6-6 | few | TRBD1 | TGTGCCAGCAGTGGCAGGGGGGGGGTTAACTATGGCTACACCTTC | CASSGRGGVNYGYTF
TRBJ2-2 | TRBV5-5 | - | - | TGTGCCAGCAGCTTGGGCGCCAGACAAACGAACACCGGGGAGCTGTTTTTT | CASSLGARQTNTGELFF
TRBJ2-7 | TRBV11-1 | - | TRBD2 | TGTGCCAGCAGCTTTCTAGCGGGGGCTTTCTACGAGCAGTACTTC | CASSFLAGAFYEQYF
TRBJ2-3 | TRBV5-4 | - | TRBD2 | TGTGCCAGCAGCTCCCCTAGCGGGGGGGCCCGGGATACGCAGTATTTT | CASSSPSGGARDTQYF
TRBJ1-1 | TRBV5-1 | - | TRBD1 | TGCGCCAGCAGGAGACAGGGGGCCGAGAACACTGAAGCTTTCTTT | CASRRQGAENTEAFF
TRBJ2-7 | TRBV5-1 | - | TRBD2 | TGCGCCAGCAGCCAATCTAGCGGGCATACCTACGAGCAGTACTTC | CASSQSSGHTYEQYF
TRBJ2-7 | TRBV9 | - | - | TGTGCCAGCAGCGTAGACGGGACGCCATCCTACGAGCAGTACTTC | CASSVDGTPSYEQYF
TRBJ2-4 | TRBV7-8 | - | - | TGTGCCAGCAGCTCATCCAACACCGAAGGGATTCAGTACTTC | CASSSSNTEGIQYF
TRBJ1-6 | TRBV4-1 | - | - | TGCGCCAGCAGCCTGCCCCCGGGAGGTTCACCCCTCCACTTT | CASSLPPGGSPLHF
TRBJ1-4 | TRBV6-5 | - | TRBD1 | TGTGCCAGCAGCCGGACAGGGGGAGAGGAAAAACTGTTTTTT | CASSRTGGEEKLFF
TRBJ1-1 | TRBV25-1 | - | - | TGTGCCAGCAGATCAGCCCAGGGCTCCACTGAAGCTTTCTTT | CASRSAQGSTEAFF
TRBJ1-6 | TRBV5-5 | - | - | TGTGCCAGCAGCCCAGAGGCAGGATCAAACCCATATAATTCACCCCTCCACTTT | CASSPEAGSNPYNSPLHF
TRBJ1-1 | TRBV14 | - | - | TGTGCCAGCAGCCAAGAGGGGAACACTGAAGCTTTCTTT | CASSQEGNTEAFF
TRBJ2-2 | TRBV19 | - | - | TGTGCCAGTAGTCCCCCGTCCGGGGAGCTGTTTTTT | CASSPPSGELFF
TRBJ1-4 | TRBV4-1 | - | - | TGCGCCAGCAGCCAGGTGATTAATGAAAAACTGTTTTTT | CASSQVINEKLFF
TRBJ1-3 | TRBV30 | - | - | TGTGCCTGGAGTGTACCCTGGGGGGACGGAAACACCATATATTTT | CAWSVPWGDGNTIYF
TRBJ1-2 | TRBV18 | - | TRBD1 | TGTGCCAGCTCACCGGGGACAGGGGACTATGGCTACACCTTC | CASSPGTGDYGYTF
TRBJ2-3 | TRBV6-5 | - | - | TGTGCCAGCAGTTACTCGGGGGTGGGCACAGATACGCAGTATTTT | CASSYSGVGTDTQYF
TRBJ1-5 | TRBV6-5 | - | TRBD1 | TGTGCCAGCAGAACGACAGGGGAGGGGAGTCAGCCCCAGCATTTT | CASRTTGEGSQPQHF
TRBJ2-2 | TRBV5-1 | - | TRBD2 | TGCGCCAGCAGGGGACTAGCGGGGGCCGACACCGGGGAGCTGTTTTTT | CASRGLAGADTGELFF
TRBJ1-1 | TRBV7-3 | once | TRBD1 | TGTGCCAGCAGCTTAGTAACAGGGGGTTTAGTGCTTAAGGAAGCTTTCTTT | CASSLVTGGLVLKEAFF
TRBJ2-2 | TRBV5-5 | - | TRBD2 | TGTGCCAGCAGCCCCCCCGGACTAGCGTACACCGGGGAGCTGTTTTTT | CASSPPGLAYTGELFF
TRBJ2-1 | TRBV7-2 | once | - | TGTGCCAGCAGCTTAGGCCCTGAGAATGAGCAGTTCTTC | CASSLGPENEQFF
TRBJ2-7 | TRBV18 | - | - | TGTGCCAGCTCACCGGGTCGGGGTTCCGACGAGCAGTACTTC | CASSPGRGSDEQYF
TRBJ2-3 | TRBV10-2 | - | TRBD2 | TGCGCCAGCAGAAATCCGGGACTAGCGGGAGATACGCAGTATTTT | CASRNPGLAGDTQYF
TRBJ2-7 | TRBV18 | - | - | TGTGCCAGCTCACCGGGTTACAGCCGGCCGGGGGAGCAGTACTTC | CASSPGYSRPGEQYF
TRBJ2-7 | TRBV7-2 | - | TRBD2 | TGTGCCAGCAGCCCTAGCGGGGCCCTCTACGAGCAGTACTTC | CASSPSGALYEQYF
TRBJ1-2 | TRBV14 | - | TRBD1 | TGTGCCAGCAGCCTCGGACAGGGCGGGGGCTACACCTTC | CASSLGQGGGYTF
TRBJ2-7 | TRBV9 | - | - | TGTGCCAGCAGGAAAGCGGACTACGAGCAGTACTTC | CASRKADYEQYF
TRBJ2-7 | TRBV12-3/TRBV12-4 | few | - | TGTGCCAGCAGCTACAACTACGAGCAGTACTTC | CASSYNYEQYF
TRBJ1-6 | TRBV4-1 | - | - | TGCGCCAGCAGCCATGCTAATTCACCCCTCCACTTT | CASSHANSPLHF
TRBJ2-2 | TRBV5-1 | - | TRBD2 | TGCGCCAGCAGCTTGGAGGGACTAGCGGGGACACCCGGGGAGCTGTTTTTT | CASSLEGLAGTPGELFF
TRBJ2-5 | TRBV11-3 | - | - | TGTGCCAGCAGCTTATCAGGGGCGACGGAGACCCAGTACTTC | CASSLSGATETQYF
TRBJ2-2 | TRBV4-2 | - | TRBD2 | TGTGCCAGCAGCCAAGAGGCGGCTAGCGGGGGCCGGGGGACCGGGGAGCTGTTTTTT | CASSQEAASGGRGTGELFF
TRBJ2-2 | TRBV28 | - | - | TGTGCCAGCAGTTCGATTCCGGGGGAGCTGTTTTTT | CASSSIPGELFF